The 30 T cell receptor beta chains below come from one sample, sequenced in a study of blood T cell repertoires in COVID-19. Only in-frame clones appear in the TCRdb table, and some are missing; sequencing was by immunoSEQ multiplex PCR. The table lists 250,000 to 350,000 clones, 88% of them singletons, with approximately 11% in the top ten. Specimen: peripheral blood. The source is a woman under 40 with COVID-19, enrolled during active disease.

The chain has TRBV7-6 and TRBJ1-1; tentative D call: TRBD1 (5 bases). The CDR3 spans 15 residues. The V gene's germline CDR1 is SGHVS and CDR2 FNYEAQ. The V gene lost 2 bases and the J gene lost 1 base, with 11 bases spanning the gap. CDR3 protein: CASSLMTQGNTEAFF. CDR3 DNA: TGTGCCAGCAGCTTAATGACGCAGGGGAACACTGAAGCTTTCTTT.

The chain combines TRBV12-5 with TRBJ2-2, with D unresolved. Trimming took 0 bases from V and 7 from J, leaving 6 bases between them. CDR1 and CDR2 (germline): LGHNT, FRNRAP. CDR3 length: 13 residues. CDR3 nucleotides: TGTGCTAGTGGTTTGGTACGCGGCGGGGAGCTGTTTTTT. Translating gives CASGLVRGGELFF.

The rearrangement uses TRBV6-5 and TRBJ1-6, with TRBD1 matching 9 bases. V gave up 5 bases and J gave up 9 bases; unmatched junction bases: 8. CDR3 size: 15 residues. Germline V lookup: CDR1 MNHEY, CDR2 SVGAGI. The CDR3 region is CASSRPGQGISPLHF. For the CDR3, the DNA is TGTGCCAGCAGTAGACCGGGACAGGGTATTTCACCCCTCCACTTT.

This chain joins TRBV30 and TRBJ1-1; no definite D call. Trimming removed 0 bases from V and 1 base from J, with 9 bases in between. Germline assignment: CDR1 GTSNPN and CDR2 SVGIG (reference sequence). This CDR3 is 14 amino acids long. The DNA of the CDR3 is TGTGCCTGGAGTGTACTCCGGGGGAACACTGAAGCTTTCTTT. This sequence encodes CAWSVLRGNTEAFF.

This clone was detected only once. This sequence joins TRBV30 and TRBJ2-1; 7 positions match TRBD2. This CDR3 spans 15 amino acids. The germline CDR1 and CDR2 sequences are GTSNPN and SVGIG (reference sequence). V shed 0 bases and J 7 bases; nucleotides not matched to a gene: 9. Here the CDR3 DNA reads TGTGCCTGGAGTGTGGGGGGGATAAGGGAGAATGAGCAGTTCTTC. This translates into CAWSVGGIRENEQFF.

The V and J genes are TRBV7-2 and TRBJ2-7; D is possibly TRBD1 (6 bases). Trimming stripped 1 base from V and 5 bases from J, with 15 bases between. Germline lookup yields CDR1 SGHTA and CDR2 FQGNSA. This CDR3 comprises 15 residues. This CDR3 is CASSLEGVTGDEQYF. The CDR3 DNA is TGTGCCAGCAGCTTAGAGGGGGTGACCGGGGACGAGCAGTACTTC.

This chain links TRBV6-6 with TRBJ1-6; D is possibly TRBD1 (6 bases). Trimming removed 0 bases from V and 7 bases from J, with 13 bases in between. CDR1 MNHNY and CDR2 SVGAGI come from the germline V gene (reference sequence). This CDR3 has 16 residues. The CDR3 is CASSYSGHGINSPLHF. DNA for the CDR3: TGTGCCAGCAGTTACTCGGGACACGGAATAAATTCACCCCTCCACTTT.

The chain joins TRBV7-3 to TRBJ2-7; 9 bases agree with TRBD1. With V trimmed by 1 base and J by 5 bases, 3 bases remained unmatched. The CDR3 sequence is 14 residues long. Germline-derived CDR1 and CDR2 are SGHTA and FQGTGA. CDR3 sequence reads: CASSLMGQGDEQYF. DNA of the CDR3: TGTGCCAGCAGCTTAATGGGACAGGGCGACGAGCAGTACTTC.

The V and J genes are TRBV5-8 and TRBJ1-5, with TRBD1 matching 8 bases. The CDR3 consists of 14 residues. Germline lookup yields CDR1 SGHTS and CDR2 YDEGEE. Trimming removed 1 base from V and 6 bases from J; junction bases left unmatched: 3. CDR3: CASSLQGAGQPQHF. The DNA for the CDR3 is TGTGCCAGCAGCTTGCAGGGGGCAGGTCAGCCCCAGCATTTT.

V gene TRBV11-2 combines with J gene TRBJ2-7; D is undetermined. Trimming took 1 base from V and 6 from J, leaving 4 bases between them. The CDR3 has 11 amino acids. Germline-derived CDR1 and CDR2 are SGHAT and FQNNGV. CDR3 amino acids: CASSLGLEQYF. Here the CDR3 DNA reads TGTGCCAGCAGCTTAGGTCTCGAGCAGTACTTC.

The chain has TRBV30 and TRBJ1-1, with D maybe TRBD1 (6 bases). Trimming stripped 1 base from V and 5 bases from J, with 17 bases between. CDR1 is GTSNPN and CDR2 is SVGIG in the germline V gene (reference sequence). CDR3 length: 15 amino acids. The CDR3 loop is CAWSGTAGVTTEAFF. Written as DNA, the CDR3 is TGTGCCTGGAGTGGAACGGCAGGGGTAACAACTGAAGCTTTCTTT.

CDR3 coding DNA: TGTGCCAGCAGCAACACGAGAACCGGGGATACGCAGTATTTT. Its translation: CASSNTRTGDTQYF. The V and J genes are TRBV5-5 and TRBJ2-3; D is ambiguous. V was cut by 4 bases and J by 6 bases, with 15 bases left in between. Germline V lookup: CDR1 SGHKS, CDR2 YYEKEE (reference sequence). CDR3 size: 14 residues.

This clone was counted once. CDR3 coding DNA: TGTGCCACCAGCAGAGTGGCAGGGAATAATTCACCCCTCCACTTT. Translated: CATSRVAGNNSPLHF. The J gene is TRBJ1-6, the V gene TRBV15, with D perhaps TRBD1 (5 bases). Trimming pared 1 base from V and 5 bases from J, leaving 9 bases between. Germline values: CDR1 LNHNV, CDR2 YYDKDF (reference sequence). CDR3 length equals 15 residues. The full variable domain, completed using reference TRBV15 and TRBJ1-6, is DAMVIQNPRYQVTQFGKPVTLSCSQTLNHNVMYWYQQKSSQAPKLLFHYYDKDFNNEADTPDNFQSRRPNTSFCFLDIRSPGLGDTAMYLCATSRVAGNNSPLHFGNGTRLTVT.

The chain couples TRBV18 to TRBJ1-4, with D tentatively TRBD1 (6 bases). V gave up 3 bases and J gave up 1 base, with 6 bases separating them. The CDR3 loop spans 14 amino acids. Germline V lookup: CDR1 KGHSH, CDR2 LQKENI. CDR3: CASSPGQTNEKLFF. CDR3 in DNA: TGTGCCAGCTCACCGGGACAAACTAATGAAAAACTGTTTTTT. The complete variable domain, with remaining parts taken from reference TRBV18 and TRBJ1-4, reads NAGVMQNPRHLVRRRGQEARLRCSPMKGHSHVYWYRQLPEEGLKFMVYLQKENIIDESGMPKERFSAEFPKEGPSILRIQQVVRGDSAAYFCASSPGQTNEKLFFGSGTQLSVL.

V usage is TRBV6-2 or TRBV6-3 and J usage is TRBJ2-7; unclear D gene. V gave up 0 bases and J gave up 6 bases, with 12 bases separating them. Germline V gives CDR1 MNHEY, CDR2 SVGEGT. The CDR3 is 14 residues long. This CDR3 is CASSYSLRSTEQYF. In DNA form, the CDR3 reads TGTGCCAGCAGTTACTCCCTACGGAGTACCGAGCAGTACTTC.

The chain joins TRBV28 to TRBJ2-7; TRBD2 agrees at 13 bases. This CDR3 spans 15 amino acids. J lost 3 bases, V lost 6 bases, and 5 bases had no gene match. Germline CDR1 and CDR2: MDHEN and SYDVKM. The CDR3 reads CASSDRLAGGYEQYF. CDR3 coding DNA: TGTGCCAGCAGCGACCGACTAGCGGGAGGCTACGAGCAGTACTTC.

V usage is TRBV5-1 and J usage is TRBJ1-6; 7 nucleotides align to TRBD1. Germline V gene data show CDR1 as SGHRS and CDR2 as YFSETQ. The CDR3 runs to 14 residues. The ends lost 4 bases at V and 8 bases at J; junction bases unmatched: 6. CDR3 amino acids: CASSDYTGDSPLHF. CDR3 bases: TGCGCCAGCAGCGATTATACAGGGGATTCACCCCTCCACTTT.

The rearrangement links TRBV6-6 to TRBJ1-2; 7 nucleotides align to TRBD1. V lost 6 bases and J lost 5; bases outside the gene matches: 6. CDR1 is MNHNY and CDR2 is SVGAGI in the germline V gene (reference sequence). The CDR3 is 13 amino acids. The CDR3 sequence: CASRLGTVYGYTF. The DNA of the CDR3 is TGTGCCAGCAGGCTAGGGACAGTATATGGCTACACCTTC.

The gene calls are TRBV2 and TRBJ2-1; 11 bases are shared with TRBD2. The germline gives CDR1 SNHLY, CDR2 FYNNEI. The CDR3 covers 15 residues. Trimming removed 3 bases from V and 8 bases from J; junction bases left unmatched: 6. This chain's CDR3 is CASSDGTSGSYEQFF. For the CDR3, the DNA is TGTGCCAGCAGTGATGGTACTAGCGGGAGTTATGAGCAGTTCTTC. The whole variable domain, remainder taken from reference TRBV2 and TRBJ2-1, is EPEVTQTPSHQVTQMGQEVILRCVPISNHLYFYWYRQILGQKVEFLVSFYNNEISEKSEIFDDQFSVERPDGSNFTLKIRSTKLEDSAMYFCASSDGTSGSYEQFFGPGTRLTVL.

This clone was picked up a small number of times. The J gene is TRBJ1-2, the V gene TRBV5-8; the D gene is possibly TRBD1 (5 bases). This CDR3 spans 16 amino acids. Germline loops: CDR1 SGHTS, CDR2 YDEGEE. V dropped 2 bases and J dropped 3 bases, with 17 bases sitting between them. CDR3 in amino acids: CASSLAPPRVDYGYTF. CDR3 sequence (DNA): TGTGCCAGCAGCTTAGCCCCCCCCAGGGTAGACTATGGCTACACCTTC.

The V and J genes are TRBV3-1 (or the pseudogene TRBV3-2) and TRBJ2-1; no clear D gene. The CDR3 extends over 14 amino acids. V was shortened by 4 bases and J by 6 bases, with 13 bases between the two germline ends. Germline lookup yields CDR1 LGHDT and CDR2 YNNKEL (reference sequence). The CDR3 nucleotides are TGTGCCAGCAGCCCCCTGGGCAGCACCAATGAGCAGTTCTTC. Its translation: CASSPLGSTNEQFF.

V and J are TRBV2 and TRBJ2-5; maybe TRBD1 (5 bases). Per the germline V gene, CDR1 is SNHLY and CDR2 is FYNNEI. This CDR3 has 13 amino acids. Trimming removed 4 bases at V and 6 bases at J, with 12 bases between. The CDR3 DNA reads as TGTGCCAGCAGTGTTCAGGGTTTCAAGACCCAGTACTTC. Translation: CASSVQGFKTQYF.

This chain connects TRBV20-1 to TRBJ2-7, with D perhaps matching TRBD1 (6 bases). Per the germline V gene, CDR1 is DFQATT and CDR2 is SNEGSKA (reference sequence). Trimming removed 4 bases from V and 4 bases from J, with 8 bases in between. CDR3 size: 11 residues. The CDR3 DNA is TGCAGTGCTACTAGGGGGTACGAGCAGTACTTC. It yields the protein CSATRGYEQYF.

This clone was recorded a few times. The V gene is TRBV2, the J gene TRBJ2-1, with D possibly being TRBD2 (5 bases). CDR1 and CDR2 (germline): SNHLY, FYNNEI. CDR3 length: 14 residues. V was trimmed by 4 bases and J by 4 bases, leaving 11 bases between them. The CDR3 is CASSVVEVYNEQFF. In DNA, the CDR3 is TGTGCCAGCAGTGTTGTGGAGGTGTACAATGAGCAGTTCTTC. The complete variable domain, with remaining parts taken from reference TRBV2 and TRBJ2-1, reads EPEVTQTPSHQVTQMGQEVILRCVPISNHLYFYWYRQILGQKVEFLVSFYNNEISEKSEIFDDQFSVERPDGSNFTLKIRSTKLEDSAMYFCASSVVEVYNEQFFGPGTRLTVL.

The rearrangement links TRBV18 to TRBJ2-1, with 8 bases fitting TRBD2. Germline loops: CDR1 KGHSH, CDR2 LQKENI. The V gene end was trimmed by 2 bases and the J gene end by 9 bases; junction bases not matched to a gene: 3. The CDR3 is made up of 13 amino acids. CDR3 nucleotides: TGTGCCAGCTCACCAGGGGCGGGAGGTGAGCAGTTCTTC. Translated: CASSPGAGGEQFF.

V usage is TRBV27 and J usage is TRBJ1-1; D remains ambiguous. The germline CDR1 and CDR2 sequences are MNHEY and SMNVEV (reference sequence). This CDR3 region has 13 residues. Trimming shortened V by 3 bases and J by 3 bases, and 8 bases separated the two germline ends. CDR3 sequence (DNA): TGTGCCAGCAGTTTGAGGGCGCACACTGAAGCTTTCTTT. Its translation: CASSLRAHTEAFF.

The CDR3 protein is CASSWDSSGNTIYF. The CDR3 DNA reads as TGTGCCAGCAGCTGGGACAGCTCTGGAAACACCATATATTTT. The rearrangement joins TRBV5-5 to TRBJ1-3; 7 nucleotides agree with TRBD1. The CDR3 covers 14 residues. Germline CDR1 and CDR2: SGHKS and YYEKEE (reference sequence). The J segment lost 0 bases and the V segment lost 3 bases, leaving 0 bases of the junction unmatched.

The table lists this clone with a count of one. The V gene is TRBV11-1, the J gene TRBJ2-7; possible D gene TRBD2, 5 bases. Germline V lookup: CDR1 SGHAT, CDR2 FQDESV (reference sequence). V lost 1 base and J 4 bases, leaving 8 bases between the germline ends. The CDR3 is 13 residues long. The CDR3 protein is CASSLESGYEQYF. The CDR3 DNA follows: TGTGCCAGCAGCTTAGAGTCGGGGTACGAGCAGTACTTC.

CDR3 amino acids: CASSEAFRGFFSLYGYTF. The CDR3 region has the DNA TGTGCCAGCAGTGAAGCATTTCGGGGATTTTTTTCTCTCTACGGCTACACCTTC. V and J are TRBV6-1 and TRBJ1-2; D not certain. The CDR3 totals 18 residues. Trimming took 0 bases from V and 8 from J, leaving 25 bases between them. CDR1 MNHNS and CDR2 SASEGT come from the germline V gene.

V gene TRBV7-9 combines with J gene TRBJ2-7; 8 bases map to TRBD2. The CDR3 is 18 amino acids. Germline values: CDR1 SEHNR, CDR2 FQNEAQ (reference sequence). J was trimmed by 2 bases and V by 4 bases; bases with no gene match: 16. CDR3 in amino acids: CASSSPKFRAGDPYEQYF. CDR3 coding DNA: TGTGCCAGCAGCTCCCCGAAATTTCGAGCGGGAGATCCCTACGAGCAGTACTTC.